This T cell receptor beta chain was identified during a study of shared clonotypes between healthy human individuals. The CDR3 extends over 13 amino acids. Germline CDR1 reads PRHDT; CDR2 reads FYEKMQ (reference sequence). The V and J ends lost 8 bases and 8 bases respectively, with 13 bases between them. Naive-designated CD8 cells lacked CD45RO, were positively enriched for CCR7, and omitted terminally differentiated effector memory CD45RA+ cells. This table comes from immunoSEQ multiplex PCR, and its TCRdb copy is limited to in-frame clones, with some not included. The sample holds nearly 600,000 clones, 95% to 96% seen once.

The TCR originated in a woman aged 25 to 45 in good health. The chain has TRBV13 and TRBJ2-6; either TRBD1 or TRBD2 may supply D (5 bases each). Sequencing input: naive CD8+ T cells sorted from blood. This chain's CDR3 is CASALEGSNVLTF. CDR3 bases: TGTGCCAGCGCCCTAGAGGGGTCCAACGTCCTGACTTTC.